This entry describes one TCR beta chain. Its antigen specificity is not known. Nothing much larger sits one base from this clone, and base qualities are not available. These data belong to a study of T cell repertoires in cytomegalovirus infection (dated by TCRdb to about 2019). Some background on the complete study: Because public TCR beta signatures pointed to carriage of CMV infection together with the matching HLA type, the HLA type of each donor mattered for the analysis. Broad study findings and their caveats: In both this cohort and an independent cohort of some 350 donors, the cumulative frequency of public TCR beta family members distinguished carriers of CMV infection plus the relevant HLA type. The ex vivo response was dominated by HLA-C-restricted CMV-specific TCR beta clonotypes, which also provided the single most frequent clonotype in two of eight donors.

Its CDR3 holds 13 amino acids, cysteine through phenylalanine. Left in the record is the CDR3 DNA by itself, 39 bases read in frame from the first base. The germline V gene gives CDR1 as MDHEN and CDR2 as SYDVKM. The germline ends are 11 bases apart after V is trimmed by 8 bases and J by 1 base. Sequencing used an Illumina HiSeq 1500. Starting from the raw public reads, TCRdb applied fastp trimming at Q25, assembled clones with MiXCR and retained in-frame beta chains. Rows merge per CDR3 protein into single entries with the most common DNA and genes. The sample has hundreds of thousands of distinct CDR3 sequences on record, about 9.2% of them singletons. The ten largest account for less than 3% of the sample.

The clonotype was recovered from a human donor in good health (CMV status not recorded). Some clones in this sample may be carry-over from other donors' samples. The chain joins TRBV28 to TRBJ1-1; the D gene cannot be named for sure. Material for sequencing was PBMCs. The CDR3 region: CASASGGNTEAFF. The nucleotide sequence reads TGTGCCAGCGCCTCGGGAGGGAACACTGAAGCTTTCTTT.